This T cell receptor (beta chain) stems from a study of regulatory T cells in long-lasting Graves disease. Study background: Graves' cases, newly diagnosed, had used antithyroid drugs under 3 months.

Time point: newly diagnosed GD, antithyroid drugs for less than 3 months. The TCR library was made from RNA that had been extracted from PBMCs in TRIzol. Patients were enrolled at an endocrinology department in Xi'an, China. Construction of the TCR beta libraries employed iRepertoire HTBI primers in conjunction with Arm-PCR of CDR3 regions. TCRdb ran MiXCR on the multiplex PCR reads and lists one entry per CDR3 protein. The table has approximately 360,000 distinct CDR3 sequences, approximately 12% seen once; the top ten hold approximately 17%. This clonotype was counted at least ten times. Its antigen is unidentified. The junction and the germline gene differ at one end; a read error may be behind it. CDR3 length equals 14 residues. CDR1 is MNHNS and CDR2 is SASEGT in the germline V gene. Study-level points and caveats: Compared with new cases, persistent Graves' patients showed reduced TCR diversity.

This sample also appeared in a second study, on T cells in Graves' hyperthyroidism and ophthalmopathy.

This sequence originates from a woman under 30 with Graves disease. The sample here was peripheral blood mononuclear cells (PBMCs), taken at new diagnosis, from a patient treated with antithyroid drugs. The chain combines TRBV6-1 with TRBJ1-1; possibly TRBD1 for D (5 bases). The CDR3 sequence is CASREGAHHTEAFF. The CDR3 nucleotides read TGTGCCAGCAGGGAAGGGGCTCACCACACTGAAGCTTTCTTT.